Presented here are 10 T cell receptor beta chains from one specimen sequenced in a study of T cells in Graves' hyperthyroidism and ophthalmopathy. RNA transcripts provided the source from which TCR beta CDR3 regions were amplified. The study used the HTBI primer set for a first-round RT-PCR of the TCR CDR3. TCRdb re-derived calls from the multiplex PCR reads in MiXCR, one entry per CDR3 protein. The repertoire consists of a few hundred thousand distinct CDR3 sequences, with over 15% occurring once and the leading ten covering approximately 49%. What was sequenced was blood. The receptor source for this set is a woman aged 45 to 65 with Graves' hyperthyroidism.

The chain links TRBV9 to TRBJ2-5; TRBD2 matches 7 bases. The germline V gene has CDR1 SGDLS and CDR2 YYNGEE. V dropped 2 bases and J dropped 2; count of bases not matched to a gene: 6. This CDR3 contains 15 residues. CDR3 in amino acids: CASSVGTTKQETQYF. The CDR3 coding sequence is TGTGCCAGCAGCGTTGGGACTACCAAACAAGAGACCCAGTACTTC.

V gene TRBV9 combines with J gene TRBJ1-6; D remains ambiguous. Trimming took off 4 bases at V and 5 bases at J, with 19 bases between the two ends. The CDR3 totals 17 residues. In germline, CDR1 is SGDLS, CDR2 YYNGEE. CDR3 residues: CASSRIPSGADNSPLHF. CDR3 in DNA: TGTGCCAGCAGCCGGATACCGTCTGGAGCAGATAATTCACCCCTCCACTTT. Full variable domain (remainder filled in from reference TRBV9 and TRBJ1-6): DSGVTQTPKHLITATGQRVTLRCSPRSGDLSVYWYQQSLDQGLQFLIQYYNGEERAKGNILERFSAQQFPDLHSELNLSSLELGDSALYFCASSRIPSGADNSPLHFGNGTRLTVT.

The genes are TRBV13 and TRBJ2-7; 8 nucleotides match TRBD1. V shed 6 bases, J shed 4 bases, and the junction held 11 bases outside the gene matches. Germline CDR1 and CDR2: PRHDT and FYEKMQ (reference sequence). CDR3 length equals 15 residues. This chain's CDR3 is CASSYSGGDRYEQYV. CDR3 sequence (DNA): TGTGCCAGCAGTTATTCAGGGGGCGATCGATACGAGCAGTACGTC.

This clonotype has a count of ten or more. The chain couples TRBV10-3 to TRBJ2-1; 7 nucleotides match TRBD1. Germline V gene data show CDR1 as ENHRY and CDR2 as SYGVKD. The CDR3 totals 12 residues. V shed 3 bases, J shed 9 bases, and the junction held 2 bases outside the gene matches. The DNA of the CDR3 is TGTGCCATCAGTGACAGACAGGGTGAGCAGTTCTTC. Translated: CAISDRQGEQFF.

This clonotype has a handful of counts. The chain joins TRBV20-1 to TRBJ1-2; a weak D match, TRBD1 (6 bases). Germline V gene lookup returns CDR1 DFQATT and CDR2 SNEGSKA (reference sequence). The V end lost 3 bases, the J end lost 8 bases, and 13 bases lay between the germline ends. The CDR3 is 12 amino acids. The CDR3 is CSASNGGAGYTF. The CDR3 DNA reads TGCAGTGCTAGTAACGGGGGCGCGGGCTACACCTTC.

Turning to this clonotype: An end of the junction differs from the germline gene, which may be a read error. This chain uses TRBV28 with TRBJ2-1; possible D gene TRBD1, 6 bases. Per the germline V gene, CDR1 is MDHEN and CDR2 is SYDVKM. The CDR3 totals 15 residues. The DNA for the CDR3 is TGTGCCAGCAGTTTATCTGGGGGCGGTTACAATGAGCAGCTCTTC. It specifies CASSLSGGGYNEQLF.

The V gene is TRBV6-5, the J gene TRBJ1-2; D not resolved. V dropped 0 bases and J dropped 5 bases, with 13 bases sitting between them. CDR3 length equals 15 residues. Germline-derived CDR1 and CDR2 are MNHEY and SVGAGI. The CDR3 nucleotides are TGTGCCAGCAGTTACTCGAGGGCGGACCAGTATGGCTACACCTTC. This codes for CASSYSRADQYGYTF.

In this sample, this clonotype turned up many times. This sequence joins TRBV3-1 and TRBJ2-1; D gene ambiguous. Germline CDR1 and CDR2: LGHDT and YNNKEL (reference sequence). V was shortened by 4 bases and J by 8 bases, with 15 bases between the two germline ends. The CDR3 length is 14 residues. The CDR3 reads CASSLFTRIHEQFF. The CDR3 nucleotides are TGTGCCAGCAGCCTTTTTACCAGGATCCATGAGCAGTTCTTC.

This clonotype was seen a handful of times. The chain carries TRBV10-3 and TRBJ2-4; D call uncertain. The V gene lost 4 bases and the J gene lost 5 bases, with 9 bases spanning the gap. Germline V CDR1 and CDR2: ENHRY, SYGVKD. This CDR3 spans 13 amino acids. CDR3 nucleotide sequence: TGTGCCATCAGTGCAAACGAGGAAAACATTCAGTACTTC. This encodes CAISANEENIQYF.

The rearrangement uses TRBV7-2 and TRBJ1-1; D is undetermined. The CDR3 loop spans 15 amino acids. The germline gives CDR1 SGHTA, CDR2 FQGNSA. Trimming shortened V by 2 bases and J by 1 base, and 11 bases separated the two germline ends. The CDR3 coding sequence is TGTGCCAGCAGCTTAATAGGCTTCTGGAACACTGAAGCTTTCTTT. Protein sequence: CASSLIGFWNTEAFF.